Below, one T cell receptor beta chain is given with its context. The CDR3 is 17 amino acids. CDR1 and CDR2 from the germline V gene are MNHEY and SVGEGT. With 10 bases clipped from V and 9 bases from J, the junction kept 15 bases outside the gene matches. From the 5' RACE reads, TCRdb called clonotypes with MiXCR, one entry per CDR3 protein. The repertoire holds a few hundred thousand distinct CDR3 sequences, with roughly 9.9% as singletons. This record belongs to a study of identical twins. The data were also submitted as part of a second study, on yellow fever vaccine responses in identical twins.

The source is a woman aged 18-30 years in good health. The sequenced sample was PBMCs. The chain combines TRBV6-2 or TRBV6-3 with TRBJ2-1; 16 positions match TRBD2. CDR3 region: CATSRQGLAGGLSEQFF. DNA of the CDR3: TGTGCCACCAGCCGGCAGGGACTAGCGGGGGGGCTAAGTGAGCAGTTCTTC.